This T cell receptor (beta chain) was found in a study of blood T cell repertoires in COVID-19. Looking at the study overall: Samples representing acute and convalescent COVID-19 were sourced from the United States, Italy and Spain. In each case, the material was cDNA or gDNA derived from T cells, B-cell-depleted T cells, or PBMCs.

Original data processing: Nucleated cell number was recorded as an estimate derived from reference gene primer amplification. TCRdb's copy holds only in-frame clones and misses some; the assay was immunoSEQ multiplex PCR. From that table come the V and J calls and clone size; the DNA was used to work out D and trimming. The table includes 200,000 to 250,000 clones, roughly 84% detected once. The V end was cut by 7 bases, the J end by 0 bases, with 14 bases between. Per germline, CDR1 SGDLS and CDR2 YYNGEE. CDR3 length: 15 residues. The sequence came from a young man with active or convalescent COVID-19. Sequenced input: peripheral blood. J is TRBJ2-1 and V is TRBV9; weak D call: TRBD2 (6 bases). The CDR3 region has the DNA TGTGCCAGCGCCACTGGGGGGAGCTCCTACAATGAGCAGTTCTTC. Its translation: CASATGGSSYNEQFF.